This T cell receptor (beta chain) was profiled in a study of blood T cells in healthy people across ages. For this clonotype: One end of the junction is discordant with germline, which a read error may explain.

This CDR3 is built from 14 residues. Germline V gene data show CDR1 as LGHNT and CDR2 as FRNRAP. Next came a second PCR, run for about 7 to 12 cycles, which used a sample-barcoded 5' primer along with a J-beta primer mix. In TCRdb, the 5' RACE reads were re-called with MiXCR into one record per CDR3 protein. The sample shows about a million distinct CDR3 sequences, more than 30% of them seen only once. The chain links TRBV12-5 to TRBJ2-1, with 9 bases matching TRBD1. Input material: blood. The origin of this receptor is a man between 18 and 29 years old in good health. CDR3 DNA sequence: TGTACTAGTGGTAGTGGACAGGGGAAGGATGAGCAGTTCTTC. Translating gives CTSGSGQGKDEQFF.